Following are 30 T cell receptor beta chains from one sample sequenced in a study of blood T cells in healthy people across ages. With a J-beta primer mix and a sample-barcoded 5' primer, a second PCR ran 7 to 11 cycles. TCRdb reanalysed the 5' RACE reads using MiXCR and keeps one entry per CDR3 protein. The repertoire consists of around 990,000 distinct CDR3 sequences, with roughly 24% occurring once and the leading ten covering around 0.75%. The sample also formed part of further work on T cells of mothers and their children.

The sequenced sample consisted of blood. These receptors were taken from a girl aged 2-10 years in good health.

Comments on this clonotype: Germline is not matched at one junction end, which may reflect a read error. The V gene is TRBV6-1, the J gene TRBJ1-5, with a tentative D call TRBD1 (6 bases). CDR3 size: 16 residues. The germline V gene has CDR1 MNHNS and CDR2 SASEGT. DNA of the CDR3: TGTGCCAGCAGTGCCCAAGGAGGGACATTCAATCAGCCCCGGCATTTT. Translated, it gives CASSAQGGTFNQPRHF.

The chain has TRBV7-2 and TRBJ2-1; D is ambiguous. The J call may not be correct, given that the DNA end is closer to TRBJ2-5. The CDR3 covers 14 residues. Germline V gives CDR1 SGHTA, CDR2 FQGNSA. The DNA of the CDR3 is TGTGCCAGCAGCTTAGAGGCTAGGCTAGGGACCCAGTACTTC. Protein product: CASSLEARLGTQYF.

This clonotype was recorded a few times. This chain uses TRBV20-1 with TRBJ2-7, with a tentative D call TRBD1 (5 bases). V lost 0 bases and J 2 bases, leaving 14 bases between the germline ends. Germline V lookup: CDR1 DFQATT, CDR2 SNEGSKA (reference sequence). The CDR3 has 15 residues. DNA of the CDR3: TGCAGTGCTAGAGATCTGGAGACAGCCACCTACGAGCAGTACTTC. This codes for CSARDLETATYEQYF.

This chain links TRBV18 with TRBJ2-1; D unresolved. CDR3 length equals 14 residues. V was pared by 6 bases and J by 4 bases, with 13 bases between. The germline V gene has CDR1 KGHSH and CDR2 LQKENI. In nucleotides, the CDR3 is TGTGCCAGCTCTCTCAGTCTCTTATACAATGAGCAGTTCTTC. Protein: CASSLSLLYNEQFF.

This clonotype was seen more than once but under ten times. The CDR3 does not close with the conserved phenylalanine or tryptophan, likely indicating a read error. The J gene is TRBJ2-5, the V gene TRBV29-1; D gene uncertain. V lost 0 bases, J lost 7 bases, and 12 bases lay in between. CDR1 and CDR2 from the germline V gene are SQVTM and ANQGSEA. This CDR3 comprises 13 residues. CDR3 sequence reads: CSVEEEPWGTQYL. The CDR3 nucleotides read TGCAGCGTTGAAGAGGAGCCTTGGGGGACCCAGTACCTC.

J is TRBJ2-7 and V is TRBV10-3, with D possibly TRBD1 on 5 matching bases. Germline-derived CDR1 and CDR2 are ENHRY and SYGVKD. The V gene lost 6 bases and the J gene lost 3 bases, with 15 bases spanning the gap. This CDR3 comprises 14 residues. The CDR3 loop is CAIRGDSAYYEQYF. CDR3 coding DNA: TGTGCCATCAGAGGAGACAGCGCCTACTACGAGCAGTACTTC.

Notes on this clonotype: The junction does not match germline at one end; this may be a read error. V gene TRBV29-1 combines with J gene TRBJ2-1; 9 bases are a match to TRBD2. The CDR3 consists of 15 residues. Germline CDR1 SQVTM, CDR2 ANQGSEA. The CDR3 sequence: CSVEIAGGTYNEQFF. The CDR3 DNA follows: TGCAGCGTTGAAATCGCGGGAGGGACATACAACGAGCAGTTCTTC.

A few counts support this clonotype. An end of the junction does not agree with germline; a read error may underlie this. This chain links TRBV28 with TRBJ1-1; D unclear. This CDR3 spans 17 amino acids. Germline V gene lookup returns CDR1 MDHEN and CDR2 SYDVKM. CDR3 DNA: TGTGCCAGCAGTGGCCCGGAGGGCCCCCACTTCGGTACTGAAACTTTCTTT. This codes for CASSGPEGPHFGTETFF.

This clonotype was recorded a few times. The chain employs TRBV29-1 and TRBJ1-1; 12 nucleotides agree with TRBD1. Losses at the gene ends were 6 bases for V and 5 bases for J; bases not matched to a gene: 10. The CDR3 loop spans 15 amino acids. Germline lookup yields CDR1 SQVTM and CDR2 ANQGSEA. The chain's CDR3 is CSVDPGTGGLTEAFF. CDR3 DNA sequence: TGCAGCGTCGATCCCGGGACAGGGGGCCTTACTGAAGCTTTCTTT.

The chain links TRBV4-2 to TRBJ2-6, with TRBD1 as a possible D gene (6 bases). Trimming left V 0 bases short and J 2 bases short, with 11 bases between. Germline CDR1 and CDR2: LGHNA and YNFKEQ. This CDR3 contains 17 residues. CDR3 amino acids: CASSQDSEGAGANVLTF. CDR3 DNA sequence: TGTGCCAGCAGCCAAGATAGTGAGGGGGCTGGGGCCAACGTCCTGACTTTC.

The chain combines TRBV7-8 with TRBJ2-3, with a possible D match to TRBD2 (5 bases). The V gene's germline CDR1 is SGHVS and CDR2 FQNEAQ. V was shortened by 5 bases and J by 2 bases, with 23 bases between the two germline ends. This CDR3 is 18 amino acids long. The CDR3 nucleotides are TGTGCCAGCAGCAACGAGGGCTCCGTAGCTCAAGACACAGATACGCAGTATTTT. Translated: CASSNEGSVAQDTDTQYF.

This clonotype was observed a handful of times. The rearrangement uses TRBV7-3 and TRBJ2-2; either TRBD1 or TRBD2 may supply D (6 bases each). V was clipped by 3 bases and J by 3 bases, with 17 bases between them. The length of the CDR3 is 17 residues. CDR1 SGHTA and CDR2 FQGTGA come from the germline V gene. Here the CDR3 DNA reads TGTGCCAGCAGCTTGGACTATCAGGGGACGGACACCGGGGAGCTGTTTTTT. Translation: CASSLDYQGTDTGELFF.

V is TRBV4-3 and J is TRBJ2-7; 8 bases align to TRBD2. Germline CDR1 is LGHNA and CDR2 is YSLEER. V gave up 1 base and J gave up 3 bases; unmatched junction bases: 5. This CDR3 spans 15 amino acids. The CDR3 reads CASSQVLAGGYEQYF. For the CDR3, the DNA is TGCGCCAGCAGCCAAGTTCTCGCGGGGGGCTACGAGCAGTACTTC.

This clonotype was counted only a few times. The chain has TRBV20-1 and TRBJ1-2; no reliable D call. Germline lookup yields CDR1 DFQATT and CDR2 SNEGSKA (reference sequence). The CDR3 runs 11 residues. Between the trimmed V and J ends, which lost 0 bases and 6 bases, there was a span of 5 bases. The CDR3 region has the DNA TGCAGTGCTAGAGATAGTCATGGCTACACCTTC. Protein product: CSARDSHGYTF.

This clonotype was seen only a few times. The chain has TRBV5-4 and TRBJ2-3; possible D gene TRBD1, 5 bases. The V gene's germline CDR1 is SGHNT and CDR2 YYREEE (reference sequence). The CDR3 is 13 residues long. V was cut by 3 bases and J by 4 bases, with 9 bases left in between. The CDR3 region has the DNA TGTGCCAGCAGCTCCGACAGACCAGATACGCAGTATTTT. It yields the protein CASSSDRPDTQYF.

This clonotype was observed a few times. One end of the junction is discordant with germline, which a read error may explain. The chain uses TRBV12-3 or TRBV12-4 and TRBJ2-2, with D possibly TRBD1 on 5 matching bases. The CDR3 is 14 residues long. DNA of the CDR3: TGTACCAGCAGCCTCCATATCATGGGGCTTGAGCTGTTTTTT. It is translated as CTSSLHIMGLELFF.

The CDR3 loop reads CASSQDPGANVLTF. The CDR3 DNA sequence: TGCGCCAGCAGCCAAGATCCAGGGGCCAACGTCCTGACTTTC. The chain carries TRBV4-3 and TRBJ2-6; D is uncertain. Trimming took 0 bases from V and 4 from J, leaving 4 bases between them. Germline assignment: CDR1 LGHNA and CDR2 YSLEER. CDR3 length equals 14 residues.

The table lists this clonotype with a few counts. The gene calls are TRBV5-4 and TRBJ1-1; D ambiguous. V lost 4 bases and J 3 bases, leaving 10 bases between the germline ends. The CDR3 has 13 residues. Germline values: CDR1 SGHNT, CDR2 YYREEE (reference sequence). CDR3 coding DNA: TGTGCCAGCAGCGATGGCTTCTACACTGAAGCTTTCTTT. This codes for CASSDGFYTEAFF.

This chain joins TRBV7-2 and TRBJ2-5; possible D gene TRBD2, 6 bases. The CDR3 loop spans 17 amino acids. The V gene lost 6 bases and the J gene lost 3 bases, with 23 bases spanning the gap. Germline V lookup: CDR1 SGHTA, CDR2 FQGNSA. CDR3 sequence (DNA): TGTGCCAGCAGGCTGGACCGTTCGGGACTCCGGAAAGAGACCCAGTACTTC. Encoded protein: CASRLDRSGLRKETQYF. Based on the CDR3 plus reference TRBV7-2 and TRBJ2-5, the full variable domain is GAGVSQSPSNKVTEKGKDVELRCDPISGHTALYWYRQSLGQGLEFLIYFQGNSAPDKSGLPSDRFSAERTGGSVSTLTIQRTQQEDSAVYLCASRLDRSGLRKETQYFGPGTRLLVL.

This clonotype was seen a handful of times. The chain has TRBV6-6 and TRBJ2-5; maybe TRBD1 (5 bases). V was clipped by 8 bases and J by 4 bases, with 20 bases between them. The CDR3 is 15 amino acids. CDR1 and CDR2 (germline): MNHNY, SVGAGI (reference sequence). CDR3 coding DNA: TGTGCCAGCGCCTCGACGATGACAGCTACAGAGACCCAGTACTTC. It is translated as CASASTMTATETQYF.

The V gene is TRBV21-1, the J gene TRBJ2-5; the table's D call, TRBD2, was not checked against the DNA. TRBV21-1 is termed a pseudogene. This CDR3 region has 16 residues. CDR3 sequence: CASSLSSGRVVETQYF. The DNA for the CDR3 is TGTGCCAGCAGCCTATCTAGCGGGAGGGTCGTGGAGACCCAGTACTTC.

This clonotype was seen more than once but under ten times. V gene TRBV24-1 combines with J gene TRBJ2-3; a possible D gene is TRBD1 (6 bases). V dropped 5 bases and J dropped 8 bases, with 13 bases sitting between them. CDR1 KGHDR and CDR2 SFDVKD come from the germline V gene. This CDR3 spans 13 amino acids. The CDR3 here is CATSAPRQVTQYF. For the CDR3, the DNA is TGTGCCACCAGTGCCCCCCGACAGGTTACGCAGTATTTT.

V usage is TRBV11-2 and J usage is TRBJ1-1, with 8 bases identical to TRBD1. CDR3 length: 16 amino acids. V shed 3 bases, J shed 1 base, and the junction held 7 bases outside the gene matches. Germline values: CDR1 SGHAT, CDR2 FQNNGV. The CDR3 DNA sequence: TGTGCCAGCAGCTTTGTTCAGGGACAGGCGAACACTGAAGCTTTCTTT. Its translation is CASSFVQGQANTEAFF.

The table lists this clonotype with a count of one. This rearrangement joins TRBV7-9 to TRBJ2-7; D tentatively fits TRBD1 or TRBD2 (5 bases each). The germline V and J ends were trimmed by 4 bases and 3 bases, with 10 bases remaining between them. The CDR3 is 13 amino acids. The germline CDR1 and CDR2 sequences are SEHNR and FQNEAQ (reference sequence). For the CDR3, the DNA is TGTGCCAGCAGCTGGGGTGGGGGCTACGAGCAGTACTTC. Translating it yields CASSWGGGYEQYF.

Points on this clonotype: No conserved phenylalanine or tryptophan is present at the end of the CDR3, so a read error is the likely explanation. The V call is TRBV25-1, the J call TRBJ2-7; maybe TRBD1 (6 bases). This CDR3 spans 13 amino acids. CDR1 and CDR2 (germline): MGHDK, SYGVNS. V gave up 7 bases and J gave up 7 bases, with 17 bases separating them. CDR3 bases: TGTGCCAGCACTAGAACAACAGGGACGGAGCAGTACTCC. Amino acids: CASTRTTGTEQYS.

There are a few counts of this clonotype. This sequence joins TRBV20-1 and TRBJ2-7; perhaps TRBD1 as D (5 bases). Germline-derived CDR1 and CDR2 are DFQATT and SNEGSKA (reference sequence). V lost 4 bases and J 0 bases, leaving 13 bases between the germline ends. The CDR3 is 14 residues long. Written as DNA, the CDR3 is TGCAGTGCTACCAGGGTCCTCCTCTCCTACGAGCAGTACTTC. Translating it yields CSATRVLLSYEQYF.

This chain joins TRBV2 and TRBJ2-1, with D possibly TRBD2 on 6 matching bases. Trimming cost V 5 bases and J 0 bases, with 14 bases left between them. Per the germline V gene, CDR1 is SNHLY and CDR2 is FYNNEI. This CDR3 spans 16 amino acids. As DNA, the CDR3 is TGTGCCAGCAGTTTCCGTGGGACTCTCTCCTACAATGAGCAGTTCTTC. As protein: CASSFRGTLSYNEQFF.

In DNA form, the CDR3 reads TGCAGTGCTAGAGATCTGGCGGGCCTAACCTACGAGCAGTACTTC. Translation: CSARDLAGLTYEQYF. This chain links TRBV20-1 with TRBJ2-7; a weak D match, TRBD2 (5 bases). The CDR3 extends over 15 amino acids. Germline V CDR1 and CDR2: DFQATT, SNEGSKA (reference sequence). V dropped 0 bases and J dropped 2 bases, with 14 bases sitting between them.

This chain links TRBV5-5 with TRBJ1-1; no firm D call. CDR1 and CDR2 (germline): SGHKS, YYEKEE (reference sequence). This CDR3 is 12 amino acids long. The V end lost 3 bases, the J end lost 4 bases, and 7 bases lay between the germline ends. The CDR3 is CASSSPITEAFF. CDR3 in DNA: TGTGCCAGCAGCTCCCCCATCACTGAAGCTTTCTTT.

For the CDR3, the DNA is TGTGCCATCAGTCGACTAGCGGGGTCCTACGAGCAGTACTTC. It yields the protein CAISRLAGSYEQYF. V usage is TRBV10-3 and J usage is TRBJ2-7, with 11 bases fitting TRBD2. The V and J ends lost 5 bases and 1 base, in that order; junction bases with no gene match: 1. There are 14 residues in the CDR3. Germline loops: CDR1 ENHRY, CDR2 SYGVKD.